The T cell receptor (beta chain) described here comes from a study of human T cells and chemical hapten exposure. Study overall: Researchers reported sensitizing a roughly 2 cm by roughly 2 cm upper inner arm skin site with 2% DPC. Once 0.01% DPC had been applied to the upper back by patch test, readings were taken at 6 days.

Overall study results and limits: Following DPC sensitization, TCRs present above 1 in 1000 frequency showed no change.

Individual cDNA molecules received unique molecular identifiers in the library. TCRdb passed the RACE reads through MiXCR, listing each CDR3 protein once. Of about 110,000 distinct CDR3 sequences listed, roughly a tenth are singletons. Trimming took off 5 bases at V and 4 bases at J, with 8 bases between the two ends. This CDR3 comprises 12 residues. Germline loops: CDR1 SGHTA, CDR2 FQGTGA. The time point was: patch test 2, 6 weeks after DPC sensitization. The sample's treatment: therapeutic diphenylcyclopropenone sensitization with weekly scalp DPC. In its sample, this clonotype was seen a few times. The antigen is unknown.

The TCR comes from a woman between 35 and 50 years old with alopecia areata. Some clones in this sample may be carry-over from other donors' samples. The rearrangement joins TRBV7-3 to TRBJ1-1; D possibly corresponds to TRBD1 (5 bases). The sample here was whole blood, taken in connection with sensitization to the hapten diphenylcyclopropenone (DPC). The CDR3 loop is CASSGGRTEAFF. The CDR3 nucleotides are TGTGCCAGCAGCGGGGGTCGCACTGAAGCTTTCTTT.